This T cell receptor beta chain was retrieved from a study of T cell responses to AZD1222 COVID-19 vaccine. Findings and limits, study-wide: CD4 TCRs associated with vaccination spanned spike, dominating at 160-218 and 743-854. All repertoire sampling was performed exclusively after the peak T cell response. As reported, nearly half of all spike-specific TCRs target variant regions that are unmutated. At baseline, seropositivity was found in only a handful of AZD1222 recipients.

As to this clone: Its antigen is unidentified.

Method: immunoSEQ multiplex PCR; TCRdb's copy keeps in-frame clones and lacks some. The repertoire includes approximately 140,000 clones, about 94% of them detected once, and about 4% sits in the top ten. Here the sequenced sample was peripheral blood, taken 28 days after the second AZD1222 dose. The TCR comes from an adult who received the AZD1222 COVID-19 vaccine.

CDR3 in amino acids: CASRGTGHANEKLFF. In DNA, the CDR3 is TGTGCCAGCAGGGGAACAGGACACGCTAATGAAAAACTGTTTTTT. V and J are TRBV2 and TRBJ1-4; D might be TRBD1 (5 bases). Per germline, CDR1 SNHLY and CDR2 FYNNEI. Trimming left V 6 bases short and J 3 bases short, with 14 bases between. There are 15 residues in the CDR3.